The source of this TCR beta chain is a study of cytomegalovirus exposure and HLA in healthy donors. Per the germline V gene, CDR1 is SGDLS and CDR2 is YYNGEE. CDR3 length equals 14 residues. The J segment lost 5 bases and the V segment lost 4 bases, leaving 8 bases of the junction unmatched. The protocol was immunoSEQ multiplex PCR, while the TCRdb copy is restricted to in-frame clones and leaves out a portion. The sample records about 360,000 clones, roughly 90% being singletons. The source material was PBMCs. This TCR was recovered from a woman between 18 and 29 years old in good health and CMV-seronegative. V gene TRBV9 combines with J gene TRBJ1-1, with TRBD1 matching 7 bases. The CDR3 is CASSPGTGETEAFF. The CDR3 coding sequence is TGTGCCAGCAGCCCAGGTACAGGGGAAACTGAAGCTTTCTTT.